The 15 T cell receptor beta chains in this list originate from one sample, sequenced in a study of spatial heterogeneity in lung cancer. TCRdb processed the 5' RACE reads anew with MiXCR; each CDR3 protein has one entry. The sample lists 9,500 to 10,000 distinct CDR3 sequences, approximately 3.9% occurring once. Sample time point: blood taken at disease recurrence. Unsorted whole RNA of tumor, nontumor lung or frozen PBMC was sequenced. The specimen comprised PBMCs, sampled at recurrence. These receptors were taken from a female donor with early-stage non-small cell lung cancer.

At least ten counts were recorded for this clonotype. Since it is a stray read in a library aimed at alpha chains, this beta chain has a size that is not meaningful. The gene calls are TRBV27 and TRBJ1-2, with TRBD1 matching over 7 bases. With V trimmed by 4 bases and J by 8 bases, 4 bases remained unmatched. CDR1 is MNHEY, CDR2 SMNVEV, per germline (reference sequence). There are 12 residues in the CDR3. Here the CDR3 reads CASSYAGGGYTF. CDR3 DNA sequence: TGTGCCAGCAGTTACGCAGGGGGAGGCTACACCTTC.

This clonotype was recorded many times. This beta chain lies outside the target of a library built for alpha chains; its clone size means little. The chain's CDR3 is CASNLGGRNQPQHF. In DNA form, the CDR3 reads TGTGCCAGCAACCTAGGGGGCCGGAATCAGCCCCAGCATTTT. V usage is TRBV12-3 or TRBV12-4 and J usage is TRBJ1-5, with 7 bases aligning to TRBD1. This CDR3 is built from 14 residues. V shed 7 bases, J shed 4 bases, and the junction held 7 bases outside the gene matches.

In its sample, this clonotype was seen many times. This beta chain appears as a stray read in a library generated for alpha chains; its size is not informative. The J gene is TRBJ2-7, the V gene TRBV5-1, with 8 positions matching TRBD2. The ends lost 0 bases at V and 6 bases at J; junction bases unmatched: 8. The germline V gene encodes CDR1 SGHRS and CDR2 YFSETQ. The CDR3 loop spans 15 amino acids. Here the CDR3 reads CASSLAGDGRAEQYF. For the CDR3, the DNA is TGCGCCAGCAGCTTGGCCGGGGACGGGAGGGCCGAGCAGTACTTC.

The table lists this clonotype with a few counts. With the library built for alpha chains, this beta chain is off target and its frequency is not meaningful. V usage is TRBV6-2 or TRBV6-3 and J usage is TRBJ2-7; 10 positions agree with TRBD1. V trimming: 6 bases; J trimming: 4 bases; junction bases outside the gene matches: 12. Looked up from germline, CDR1 is MNHEY and CDR2 is SVGEGT. The CDR3 extends over 16 amino acids. The chain's CDR3 is CASRAPGQGKPYEQYF. The CDR3 DNA reads as TGTGCCAGCAGGGCACCGGGACAGGGGAAACCTTACGAGCAGTACTTC.

This clonotype was observed at least ten times. This beta chain is a stray read from a library made for alpha chains; its abundance is not meaningful. The rearrangement links TRBV19 to TRBJ2-5; possibly TRBD2 for D (6 bases). CDR1 and CDR2 (germline): LNHDA, SQIVND (reference sequence). The germline V and J ends were trimmed by 5 bases and 5 bases, with 15 bases remaining between them. There are 14 residues in the CDR3. CDR3 nucleotide sequence: TGTGCCAGTAGTCCGCGACCCGCGGGGGAGACCCAGTACTTC. Protein: CASSPRPAGETQYF.

This clonotype was observed at least ten times. Found in a library prepared for alpha chains, this beta chain is an off-target read, and its abundance has little meaning. The gene calls are TRBV29-1 and TRBJ1-1; D not resolved. Trimming left V 4 bases short and J 0 bases short, with 9 bases between. CDR3 size: 13 residues. Per the germline V gene, CDR1 is SQVTM and CDR2 is ANQGSEA. CDR3 region: CSVVADMNTEAFF. The CDR3 nucleotides are TGCAGCGTTGTTGCAGACATGAACACTGAAGCTTTCTTT.

Of note for this clonotype: With the library built for alpha chains, this beta chain is off target and its frequency is not meaningful. The chain is built from TRBV7-3 and TRBJ2-1, with 9 bases lining up with TRBD1. Trimming cost V 5 bases and J 6 bases; bases outside gene matches: 11. CDR3 size: 16 residues. Germline V lookup: CDR1 SGHTA, CDR2 FQGTGA. The CDR3 here is CASSPPTGTGTNEQFF. The CDR3 DNA follows: TGTGCCAGCAGCCCACCTACAGGGACAGGGACCAATGAGCAGTTCTTC.

There are many counts of this clonotype. This beta chain lies outside the target of a library built for alpha chains; its clone size means little. The chain couples TRBV11-2 to TRBJ1-1, with a possible D match to TRBD1 (5 bases). There are 12 residues in the CDR3. CDR1 and CDR2 (germline): SGHAT, FQNNGV. Trimming removed 3 bases from V and 5 bases from J, with 7 bases in between. The CDR3 bases are TGTGCCAGCAGCTTCAGGGTAACTGAAGCTTTCTTT. The encoded protein is CASSFRVTEAFF. Supplemented by reference TRBV11-2 and TRBJ1-1, the full variable domain reads EAGVAQSPRYKIIEKRQSVAFWCNPISGHATLYWYQQILGQGPKLLIQFQNNGVVDDSQLPKDRFSAERLKGVDSTLKIQPAKLEDSAVYLCASSFRVTEAFFGQGTRLTVV.

This clonotype was picked up many times. Within a library made for alpha chains, this beta chain is off target, and its count is uninformative. The V call is TRBV2, the J call TRBJ2-3; D might be TRBD2 (6 bases). The CDR3 extends over 14 amino acids. Germline-derived CDR1 and CDR2 are SNHLY and FYNNEI. Trimming removed 8 bases at V and 10 bases at J, with 22 bases between. The CDR3 loop reads CASRPGLPSGAQYF. The CDR3 DNA is TGTGCCAGCCGCCCGGGACTCCCTTCTGGTGCGCAGTATTTT.

This clonotype was picked up many times. In a library made to pick up alpha chains, this beta chain is a stray read with a size that means little. The chain recombines TRBV11-2 with TRBJ1-2; D gene uncertain. Germline V gene lookup returns CDR1 SGHAT and CDR2 FQNNGV. The CDR3 extends over 11 amino acids. Deletions cut 5 bases from V and 6 bases from J, with 7 bases between. CDR3 sequence (DNA): TGTGCCAGCAGCGCCCTAGATGGCTACACCTTC. Translated, it gives CASSALDGYTF.

The sample holds many counts of this clonotype. This beta chain is a stray sequence in a library constructed for alpha chains; its clone size is not meaningful. This chain links TRBV20-1 with TRBJ2-1; 11 bases align to TRBD1. Trimming at V came to 1 base and at J to 3 bases, leaving 5 bases not matched to a gene. The CDR3 spans 16 residues. From germline, CDR1 is DFQATT and CDR2 SNEGSKA (reference sequence). CDR3 nucleotides: TGCAGTGCTAGAGTTGGCGGGACAGGGGGCTACAATGAGCAGTTCTTC. It codes for CSARVGGTGGYNEQFF.

This clonotype was recorded many times. With the library built for alpha chains, this beta chain is off target and its frequency is not meaningful. J is TRBJ1-2 and V is TRBV30, with 7 bases that match TRBD1. The trim removed 4 bases at V and 3 bases at J, leaving 5 bases unmatched. CDR1 and CDR2 (germline): GTSNPN, SVGIG (reference sequence). The CDR3 sequence is 13 residues long. DNA for the CDR3: TGTGCCTGGAAACTAGGGGGCCACTATGGCTACACCTTC. Protein product: CAWKLGGHYGYTF.

The sample holds many counts of this clonotype. The library was built for alpha chains, so this beta chain is an off-target read and its size means little. The chain recombines TRBV7-2 with TRBJ2-7, with no clear D. The germline V gene has CDR1 SGHTA and CDR2 FQGNSA. V was shortened by 6 bases and J by 4 bases, with 7 bases between the two germline ends. The CDR3 totals 11 residues. As DNA, the CDR3 is TGTGCCAGCAGTCTTGAGTACGAGCAGTACTTC. Amino acid sequence: CASSLEYEQYF.

This clonotype was seen at least ten times. The library was built for alpha chains, so this beta chain is an off-target read and its size means little. This chain connects TRBV29-1 to TRBJ2-3; TRBD2 matches 8 bases. The germline gives CDR1 SQVTM, CDR2 ANQGSEA. Trimming cost V 3 bases and J 6 bases; bases outside gene matches: 5. The CDR3 runs 13 residues. In nucleotides, the CDR3 is TGCAGCGTTGACAAGGGACTAGTGGATACGCAGTATTTT. This translates into CSVDKGLVDTQYF.

Concerning this clonotype: The size of this beta chain means little, since it is a stray read in a library made for alpha chains. The chain has TRBV7-8 and TRBJ2-7, with 7 bases matching TRBD1. CDR1 is SGHVS and CDR2 is FQNEAQ in the germline V gene. Trimming at V came to 0 bases and at J to 4 bases, leaving 3 bases not matched to a gene. The CDR3 has 14 amino acids. Written as DNA, the CDR3 is TGTGCCAGCAGCTTAGCAGGGACAGATTACGAGCAGTACTTC. Translating gives CASSLAGTDYEQYF.